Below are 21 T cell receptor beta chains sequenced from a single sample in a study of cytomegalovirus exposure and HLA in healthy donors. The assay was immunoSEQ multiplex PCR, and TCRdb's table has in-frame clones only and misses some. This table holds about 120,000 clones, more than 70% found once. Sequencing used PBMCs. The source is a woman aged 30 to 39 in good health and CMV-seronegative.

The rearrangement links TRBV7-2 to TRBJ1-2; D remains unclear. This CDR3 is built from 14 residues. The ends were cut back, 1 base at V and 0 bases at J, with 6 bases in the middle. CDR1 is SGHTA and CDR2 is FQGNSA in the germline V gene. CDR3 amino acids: CASSLDRANYGYTF. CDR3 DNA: TGTGCCAGCAGCTTAGACAGAGCTAACTATGGCTACACCTTC.

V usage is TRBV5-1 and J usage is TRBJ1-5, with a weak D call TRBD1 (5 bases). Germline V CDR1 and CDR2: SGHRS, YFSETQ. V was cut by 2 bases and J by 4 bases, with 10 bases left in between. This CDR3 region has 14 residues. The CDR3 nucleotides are TGCGCCAGCAGCTTTAATGGGGGGAATCAGCCCCAGCATTTT. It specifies CASSFNGGNQPQHF.

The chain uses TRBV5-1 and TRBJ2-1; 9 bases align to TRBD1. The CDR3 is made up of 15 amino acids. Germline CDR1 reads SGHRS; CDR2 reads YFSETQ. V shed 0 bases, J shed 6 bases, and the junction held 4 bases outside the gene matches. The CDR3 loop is CASSLEWTGANEQFF. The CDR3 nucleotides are TGCGCCAGCAGCTTGGAGTGGACAGGGGCCAATGAGCAGTTCTTC.

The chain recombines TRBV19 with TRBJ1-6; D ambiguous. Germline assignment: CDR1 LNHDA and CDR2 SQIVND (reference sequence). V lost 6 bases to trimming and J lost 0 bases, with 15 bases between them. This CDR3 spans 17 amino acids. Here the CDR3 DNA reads TGTGCCAGTAGCAACCGGGAACCGAGCTCCTATAATTCACCCCTCCACTTT. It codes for CASSNREPSSYNSPLHF. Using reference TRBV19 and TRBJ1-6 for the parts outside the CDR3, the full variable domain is DGGITQSPKYLFRKEGQNVTLSCEQNLNHDAMYWYRQDPGQGLRLIYYSQIVNDFQKGDIAEGYSVSREKKESFPLTVTSAQKNPTAFYLCASSNREPSSYNSPLHFGNGTRLTVT.

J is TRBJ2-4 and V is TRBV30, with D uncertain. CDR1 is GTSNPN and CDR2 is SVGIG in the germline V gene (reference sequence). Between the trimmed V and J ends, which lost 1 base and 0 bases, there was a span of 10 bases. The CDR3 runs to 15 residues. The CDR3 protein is CAWSARQLAKNIQYF. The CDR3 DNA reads TGTGCCTGGAGTGCCAGACAATTAGCCAAAAACATTCAGTACTTC.

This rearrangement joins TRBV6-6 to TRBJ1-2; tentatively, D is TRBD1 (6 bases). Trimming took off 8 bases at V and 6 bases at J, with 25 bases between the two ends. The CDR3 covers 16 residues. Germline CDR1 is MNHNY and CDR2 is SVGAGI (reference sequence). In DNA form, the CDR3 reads TGTGCCAGCCTTACCCGGGACAAGCCTGAAAAGGATGGCTACACCTTC. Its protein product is CASLTRDKPEKDGYTF.

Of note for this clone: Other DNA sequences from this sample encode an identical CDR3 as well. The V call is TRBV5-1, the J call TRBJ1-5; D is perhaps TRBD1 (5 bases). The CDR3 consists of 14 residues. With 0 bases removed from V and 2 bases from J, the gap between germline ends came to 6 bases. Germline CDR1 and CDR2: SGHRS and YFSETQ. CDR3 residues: CASSLEGGNQPQHF. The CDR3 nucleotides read TGCGCCAGCAGCTTGGAAGGGGGCAATCAGCCCCAGCATTTT.

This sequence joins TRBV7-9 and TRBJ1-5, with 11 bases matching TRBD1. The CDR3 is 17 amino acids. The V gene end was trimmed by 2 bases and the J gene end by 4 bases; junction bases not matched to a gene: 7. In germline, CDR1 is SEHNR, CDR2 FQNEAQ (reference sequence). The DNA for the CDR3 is TGTGCCAGCAGCTTAACCTCCGGGACAGGGGGGAATCAGCCCCAGCATTTT. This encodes CASSLTSGTGGNQPQHF.

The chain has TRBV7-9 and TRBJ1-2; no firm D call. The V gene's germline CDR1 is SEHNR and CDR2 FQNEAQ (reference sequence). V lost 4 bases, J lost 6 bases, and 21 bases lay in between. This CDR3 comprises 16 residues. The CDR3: CASSSHSAPEPDGYTF. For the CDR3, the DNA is TGTGCCAGCAGCTCCCATTCGGCCCCGGAGCCGGATGGCTACACCTTC.

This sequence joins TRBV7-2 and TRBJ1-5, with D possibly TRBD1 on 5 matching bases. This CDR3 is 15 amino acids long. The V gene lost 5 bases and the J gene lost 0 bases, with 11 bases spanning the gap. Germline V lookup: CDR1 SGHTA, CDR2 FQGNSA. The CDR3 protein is CASSLDTFSNQPQHF. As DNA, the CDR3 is TGTGCCAGCAGCCTGGACACATTTAGCAATCAGCCCCAGCATTTT.

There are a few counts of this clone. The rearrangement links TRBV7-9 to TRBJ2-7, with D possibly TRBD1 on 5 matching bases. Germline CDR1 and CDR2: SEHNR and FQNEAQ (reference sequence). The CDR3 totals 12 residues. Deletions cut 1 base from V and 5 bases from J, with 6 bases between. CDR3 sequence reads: CASSLVRDEQYF. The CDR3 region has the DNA TGTGCCAGCAGCTTAGTCAGGGACGAGCAGTACTTC.

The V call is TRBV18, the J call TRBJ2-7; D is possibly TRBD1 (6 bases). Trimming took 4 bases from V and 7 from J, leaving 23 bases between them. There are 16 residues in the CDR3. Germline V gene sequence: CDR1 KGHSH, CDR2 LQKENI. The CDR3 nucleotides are TGTGCCAGCTCACTATCATGGGGGACACCCTCGGGGGAGCAGTACTTC. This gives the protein CASSLSWGTPSGEQYF.

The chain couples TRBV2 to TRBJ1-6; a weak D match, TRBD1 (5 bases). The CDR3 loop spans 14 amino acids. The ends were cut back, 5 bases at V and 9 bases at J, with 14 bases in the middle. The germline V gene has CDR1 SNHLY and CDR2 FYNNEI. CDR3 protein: CASSQDGRGSPLHF. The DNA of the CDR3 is TGTGCCAGCAGTCAGGACGGTAGGGGTTCACCCCTCCACTTT.

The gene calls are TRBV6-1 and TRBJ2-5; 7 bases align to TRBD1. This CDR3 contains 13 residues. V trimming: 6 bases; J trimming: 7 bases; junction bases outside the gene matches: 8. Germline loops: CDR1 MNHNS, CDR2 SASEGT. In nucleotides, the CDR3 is TGTGCCAGCAGCGACAGGGTTGGAAGGACCCAGTACTTC. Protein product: CASSDRVGRTQYF.

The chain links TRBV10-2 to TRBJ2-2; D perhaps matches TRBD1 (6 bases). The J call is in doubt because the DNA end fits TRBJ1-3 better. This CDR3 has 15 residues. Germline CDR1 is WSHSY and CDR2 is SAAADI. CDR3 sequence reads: CASRGTSSSGNTIYF. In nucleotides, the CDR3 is TGCGCCAGCAGAGGGACATCGAGCTCTGGAAACACCATATATTTT.

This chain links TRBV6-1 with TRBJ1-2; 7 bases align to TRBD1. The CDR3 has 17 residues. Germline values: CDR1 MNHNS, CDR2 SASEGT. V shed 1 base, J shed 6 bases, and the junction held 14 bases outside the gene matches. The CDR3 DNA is TGTGCCAGCAGTGAAGTAGTGGGGCGGGACAGCCGGGATGGCTACACCTTC. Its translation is CASSEVVGRDSRDGYTF.

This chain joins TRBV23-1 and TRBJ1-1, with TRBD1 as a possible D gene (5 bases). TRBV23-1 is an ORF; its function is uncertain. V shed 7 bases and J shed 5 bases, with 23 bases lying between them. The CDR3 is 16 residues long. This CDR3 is CASTPLFWGSGTEAFF. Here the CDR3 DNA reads TGCGCCAGCACTCCACTCTTCTGGGGCTCTGGGACTGAAGCTTTCTTT.

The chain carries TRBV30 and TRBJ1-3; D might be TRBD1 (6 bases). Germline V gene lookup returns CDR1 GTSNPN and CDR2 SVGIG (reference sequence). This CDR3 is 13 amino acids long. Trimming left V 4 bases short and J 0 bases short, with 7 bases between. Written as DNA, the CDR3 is TGTGCCTGGAAGGGACACTCTGGAAACACCATATATTTT. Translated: CAWKGHSGNTIYF.

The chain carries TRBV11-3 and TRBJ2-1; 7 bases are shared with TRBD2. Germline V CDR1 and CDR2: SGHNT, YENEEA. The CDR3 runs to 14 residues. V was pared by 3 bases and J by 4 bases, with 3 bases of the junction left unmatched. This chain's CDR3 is CASSLTGLYNEQFF. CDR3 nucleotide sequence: TGTGCCAGCAGCTTGACGGGACTATACAATGAGCAGTTCTTC.

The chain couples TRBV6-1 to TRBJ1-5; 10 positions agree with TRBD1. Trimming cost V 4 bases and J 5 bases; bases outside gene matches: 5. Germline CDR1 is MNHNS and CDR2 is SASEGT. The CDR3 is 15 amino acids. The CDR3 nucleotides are TGTGCCAGCAGTGTTAAGACAGGGGGCGATCAGCCCCAGCATTTT. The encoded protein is CASSVKTGGDQPQHF.

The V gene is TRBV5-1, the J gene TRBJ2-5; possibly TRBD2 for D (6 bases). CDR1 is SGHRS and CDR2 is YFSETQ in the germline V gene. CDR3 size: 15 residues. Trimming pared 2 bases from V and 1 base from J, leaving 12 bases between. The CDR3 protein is CASSFFGTSQETQYF. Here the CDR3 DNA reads TGCGCCAGCAGCTTTTTCGGGACTTCCCAAGAGACCCAGTACTTC.